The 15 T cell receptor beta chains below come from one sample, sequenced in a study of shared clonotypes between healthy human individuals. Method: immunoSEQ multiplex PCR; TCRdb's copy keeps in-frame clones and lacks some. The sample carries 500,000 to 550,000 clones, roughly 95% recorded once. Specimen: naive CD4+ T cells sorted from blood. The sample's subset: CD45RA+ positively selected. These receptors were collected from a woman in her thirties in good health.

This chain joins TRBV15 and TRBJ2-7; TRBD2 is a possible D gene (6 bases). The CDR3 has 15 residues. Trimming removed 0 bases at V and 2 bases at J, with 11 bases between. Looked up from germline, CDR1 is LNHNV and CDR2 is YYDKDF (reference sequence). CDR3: CATSRDSAGPYEQYF. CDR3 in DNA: TGTGCCACCAGCAGAGACTCGGCGGGACCCTACGAGCAGTACTTC. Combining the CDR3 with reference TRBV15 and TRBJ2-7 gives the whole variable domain DAMVIQNPRYQVTQFGKPVTLSCSQTLNHNVMYWYQQKSSQAPKLLFHYYDKDFNNEADTPDNFQSRRPNTSFCFLDIRSPGLGDTAMYLCATSRDSAGPYEQYFGPGTRLTVT.

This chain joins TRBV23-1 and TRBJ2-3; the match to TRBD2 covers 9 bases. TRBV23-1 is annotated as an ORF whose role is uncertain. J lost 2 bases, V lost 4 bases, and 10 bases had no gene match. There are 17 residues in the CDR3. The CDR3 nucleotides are TGCGCCAGCAGTCTAAAAAGACTAGCGGACAACACAGATACGCAGTATTTT. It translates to CASSLKRLADNTDTQYF.

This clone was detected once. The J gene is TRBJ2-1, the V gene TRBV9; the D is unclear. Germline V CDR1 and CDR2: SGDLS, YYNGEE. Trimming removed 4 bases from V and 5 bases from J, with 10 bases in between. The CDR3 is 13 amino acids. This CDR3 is CASSSRVNNEQFF. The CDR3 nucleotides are TGTGCCAGCAGCTCCCGGGTCAACAATGAGCAGTTCTTC.

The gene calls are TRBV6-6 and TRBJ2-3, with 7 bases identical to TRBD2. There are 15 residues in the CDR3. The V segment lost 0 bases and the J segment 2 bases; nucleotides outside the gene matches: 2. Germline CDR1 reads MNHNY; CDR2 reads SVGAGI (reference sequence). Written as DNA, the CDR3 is TGTGCCAGCAGTTACTCGGGACTAACCACAGATACGCAGTATTTT. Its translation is CASSYSGLTTDTQYF.

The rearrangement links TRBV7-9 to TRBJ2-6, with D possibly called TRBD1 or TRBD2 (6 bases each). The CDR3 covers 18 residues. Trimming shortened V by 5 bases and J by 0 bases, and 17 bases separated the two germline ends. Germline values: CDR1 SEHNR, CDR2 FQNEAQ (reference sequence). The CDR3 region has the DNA TGTGCCAGCAGCGGGGCGGGGACACCCCGCTCTGGGGCCAACGTCCTGACTTTC. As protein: CASSGAGTPRSGANVLTF.

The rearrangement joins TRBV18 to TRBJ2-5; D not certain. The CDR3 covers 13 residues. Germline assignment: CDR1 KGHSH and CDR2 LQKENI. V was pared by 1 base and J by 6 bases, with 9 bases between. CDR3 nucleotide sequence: TGTGCCAGCTCACCACTGGAGAGGCAGACCCAGTACTTC. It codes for CASSPLERQTQYF.

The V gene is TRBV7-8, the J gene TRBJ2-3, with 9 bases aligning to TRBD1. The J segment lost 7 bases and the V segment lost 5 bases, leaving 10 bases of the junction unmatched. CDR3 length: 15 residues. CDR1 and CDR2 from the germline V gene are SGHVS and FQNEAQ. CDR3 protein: CASSTRTGEPHTQYF. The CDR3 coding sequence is TGTGCCAGCAGCACCCGGACAGGGGAACCACATACGCAGTATTTT.

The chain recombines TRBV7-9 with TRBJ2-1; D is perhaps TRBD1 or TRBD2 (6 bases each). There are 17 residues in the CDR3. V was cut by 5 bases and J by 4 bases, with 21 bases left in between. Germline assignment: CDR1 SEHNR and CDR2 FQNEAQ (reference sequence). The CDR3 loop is CASSLDLGGKWYNEQFF. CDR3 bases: TGTGCCAGCAGCCTAGATCTGGGGGGCAAGTGGTACAATGAGCAGTTCTTC. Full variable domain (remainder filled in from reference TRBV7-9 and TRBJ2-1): DTGVSQNPRHKITKRGQNVTFRCDPISEHNRLYWYRQTLGQGPEFLTYFQNEAQLEKSRLLSDRFSAERPKGSFSTLEIQRTEQGDSAMYLCASSLDLGGKWYNEQFFGPGTRLTVL.

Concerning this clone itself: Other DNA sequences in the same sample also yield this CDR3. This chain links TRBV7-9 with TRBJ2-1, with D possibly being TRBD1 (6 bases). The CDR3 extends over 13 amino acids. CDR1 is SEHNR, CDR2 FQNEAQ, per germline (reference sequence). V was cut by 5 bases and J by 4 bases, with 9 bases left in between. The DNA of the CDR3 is TGTGCCAGCAGCCAGGACAGTTACAATGAGCAGTTCTTC. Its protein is CASSQDSYNEQFF.

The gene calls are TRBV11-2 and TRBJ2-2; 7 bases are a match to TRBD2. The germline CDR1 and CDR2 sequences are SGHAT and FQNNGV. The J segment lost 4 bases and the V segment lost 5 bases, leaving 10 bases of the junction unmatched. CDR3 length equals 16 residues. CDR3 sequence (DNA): TGTGCCAGCAGCCTAGGACTAAAGCGGGGCACCGGGGAGCTGTTTTTT. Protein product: CASSLGLKRGTGELFF.

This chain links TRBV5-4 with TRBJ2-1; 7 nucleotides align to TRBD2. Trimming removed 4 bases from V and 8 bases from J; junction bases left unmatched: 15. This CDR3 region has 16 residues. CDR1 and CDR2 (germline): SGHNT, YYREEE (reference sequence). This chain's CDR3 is CASSREASGTRDEQFF. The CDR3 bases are TGTGCCAGCAGCCGCGAGGCTAGCGGCACTCGGGATGAGCAGTTCTTC.

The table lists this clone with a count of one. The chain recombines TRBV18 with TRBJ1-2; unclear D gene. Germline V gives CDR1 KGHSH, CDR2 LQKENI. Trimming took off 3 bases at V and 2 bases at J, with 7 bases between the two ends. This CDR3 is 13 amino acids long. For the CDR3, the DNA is TGTGCCAGCTCACCGGGAAGGAACTATGGCTACACCTTC. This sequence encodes CASSPGRNYGYTF.

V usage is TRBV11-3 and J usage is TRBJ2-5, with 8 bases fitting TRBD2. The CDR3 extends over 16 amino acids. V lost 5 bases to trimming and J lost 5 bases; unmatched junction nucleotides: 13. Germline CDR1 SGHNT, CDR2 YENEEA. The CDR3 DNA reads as TGTGCCAGCAGCAAATCCATATTAGCGGGACCTGAGACCCAGTACTTC. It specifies CASSKSILAGPETQYF.

The CDR3 region is CATSSSGTGANEQYF. In DNA form, the CDR3 reads TGTGCCACCAGCTCCTCCGGGACAGGGGCAAACGAGCAGTACTTC. The J gene is TRBJ2-7, the V gene TRBV15; the match to TRBD1 covers 10 bases. The CDR3 sequence is 15 residues long. Per the germline V gene, CDR1 is LNHNV and CDR2 is YYDKDF (reference sequence). V shed 5 bases and J 5 bases; nucleotides not matched to a gene: 9.

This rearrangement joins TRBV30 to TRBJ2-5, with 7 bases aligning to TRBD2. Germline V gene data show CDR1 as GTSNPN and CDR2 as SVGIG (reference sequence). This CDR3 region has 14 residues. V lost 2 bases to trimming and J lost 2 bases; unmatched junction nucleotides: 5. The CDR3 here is CAWSPGGGQETQYF. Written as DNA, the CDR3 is TGTGCCTGGAGTCCTGGGGGGGGACAAGAGACCCAGTACTTC. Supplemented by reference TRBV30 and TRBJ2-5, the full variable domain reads SQTIHQWPATLVQPVGSPLSLECTVEGTSNPNLYWYRQAAGRGLQLLFYSVGIGQISSEVPQNLSASRPQDRQFILSSKKLLLSDSGFYLCAWSPGGGQETQYFGPGTRLLVL.